The 10 T cell receptor beta chains below come from one sample, sequenced in a study of vaccination effects on CD4 cells after COVID-19. Their antigen targets remain unknown. Clones were sequenced by immunoSEQ multiplex PCR, and TCRdb holds only the in-frame ones, with some missing. The table has 65,000 to 90,000 clones, 60% to 85% seen once. Using viral peptide pools, the ViraFEST assay grew out antigen-specific CD4+ T cells prior to sequencing. Investigators separated out CD4+ T cells once around nine days of culture had passed. Vaccine recipients lacked prior SARS-CoV-2 infection and had negative nucleocapsid antibodies. Specimen: CD4+ T cells from PBMCs cultured with SARS-CoV-2 spike peptides, collected before COVID-19 vaccination. Receptors originate from a human donor who received a COVID-19 vaccine.

This clone appeared a single time. The V call is TRBV6-6, the J call TRBJ1-1; possible D gene TRBD1, 6 bases. The CDR3 has 13 residues. CDR1 is MNHNY, CDR2 SVGAGI, per germline (reference sequence). The germline V and J ends were trimmed by 8 bases and 4 bases, with 14 bases remaining between them. CDR3 region: CASFDRLATEAFF. The CDR3 region has the DNA TGTGCCAGCTTTGACAGGCTCGCCACTGAAGCTTTCTTT.

This chain connects TRBV5-1 to TRBJ2-1, with 7 bases identical to TRBD1. Trimming took 7 bases from V and 3 from J; bases not matched to a gene: 4. This CDR3 has 13 amino acids. Germline-derived CDR1 and CDR2 are SGHRS and YFSETQ. CDR3 DNA sequence: TGCGCCAGCTATCGGGACAGCTACAATGAGCAGTTCTTC. Translated: CASYRDSYNEQFF.

A single count supports this clone. The chain joins TRBV18 to TRBJ2-2; 7 bases are shared with TRBD2. The CDR3 runs to 16 residues. Germline V gives CDR1 KGHSH, CDR2 LQKENI. The J segment lost 5 bases and the V segment lost 2 bases, leaving 8 bases of the junction unmatched. The CDR3 coding sequence is TGTGCCAGCTCACCAATTCTAGCGGACGAAACCGGGGAGCTGTTTTTT. It specifies CASSPILADETGELFF. The variable domain in full, with the rest retrieved from reference TRBV18 and TRBJ2-2, is NAGVMQNPRHLVRRRGQEARLRCSPMKGHSHVYWYRQLPEEGLKFMVYLQKENIIDESGMPKERFSAEFPKEGPSILRIQQVVRGDSAAYFCASSPILADETGELFFGEGSRLTVL.

The CDR3 sequence: CASFTTSGNSYEQYV. The CDR3 nucleotides read TGTGCCAGCTTCACGACTAGCGGAAACTCCTACGAGCAGTACGTC. The chain uses TRBV6-5 and TRBJ2-7, with TRBD2 matching over 9 bases. This CDR3 region has 15 residues. Losses at the gene ends were 8 bases for V and 0 bases for J; bases not matched to a gene: 8. From germline, CDR1 is MNHEY and CDR2 SVGAGI.

The chain uses TRBV6-1 and TRBJ2-5; perhaps TRBD2 as D (6 bases). This CDR3 has 15 residues. Trimming left V 2 bases short and J 5 bases short, with 15 bases between. The germline V gene has CDR1 MNHNS and CDR2 SASEGT. CDR3 sequence reads: CASSEQGLLGETQYF. The CDR3 DNA is TGTGCCAGCAGTGAACAGGGACTGCTAGGGGAGACCCAGTACTTC.

This clone is a singleton in its sample. This chain uses TRBV10-3 with TRBJ2-3; D not resolved. This CDR3 has 14 amino acids. CDR1 and CDR2 from the germline V gene are ENHRY and SYGVKD. Trimming cost V 3 bases and J 4 bases, with 11 bases left between them. The CDR3 DNA reads as TGTGCCATCAGTGACTCCAGATCCTCAGATACGCAGTATTTT. As protein: CAISDSRSSDTQYF.

V gene TRBV2 combines with J gene TRBJ1-5; a possible D gene is TRBD1 (6 bases). V was trimmed by 0 bases and J by 1 base, leaving 10 bases between them. Germline CDR1 reads SNHLY; CDR2 reads FYNNEI. There are 16 residues in the CDR3. The chain's CDR3 is CASSEAVGGSNQPQHF. For the CDR3, the DNA is TGTGCCAGCAGTGAAGCAGTGGGGGGCAGCAATCAGCCCCAGCATTTT.

This clone was detected only once. The chain is built from TRBV2 and TRBJ2-7, with no clear D. The CDR3 totals 12 residues. V shed 4 bases and J shed 2 bases, with 6 bases lying between them. The V gene's germline CDR1 is SNHLY and CDR2 FYNNEI. The CDR3 is CASSALTYEQYV. CDR3 coding DNA: TGTGCCAGCAGTGCGCTGACCTACGAGCAGTACGTC.

The chain carries TRBV7-9 and TRBJ2-3; 8 nucleotides align to TRBD2. Germline V gives CDR1 SEHNR, CDR2 FQNEAQ (reference sequence). This CDR3 is built from 12 residues. V was pared by 5 bases and J by 6 bases, with 1 base of the junction left unmatched. CDR3 loop: CASSGGRDTQYF. As DNA, the CDR3 is TGTGCCAGCAGCGGCGGGAGGGATACGCAGTATTTT.

The genes are TRBV23-1 and TRBJ1-1; 8 bases align to TRBD1. TRBV23-1 has ORF status, its function being uncertain. V lost 11 bases to trimming and J lost 1 base; unmatched junction nucleotides: 9. CDR3 size: 14 residues. This CDR3 reads CADQRGQENTEAFF. The CDR3 region has the DNA TGCGCCGACCAGCGGGGACAGGAGAACACTGAAGCTTTCTTT.